This T cell receptor beta chain was sequenced during a study of cytomegalovirus exposure and HLA in healthy donors. PCR was performed using 60 Vbeta and 13 Jbeta primers. Libraries were prepared by immunoSEQ multiplex PCR; TCRdb keeps only in-frame clonotypes and omits some of them. The profile shows 140,000 to 150,000 clones, less than 90% of them singletons. On this clone: The antigen is not known.

Between the trimmed V and J ends, which lost 4 bases and 6 bases, there was a span of 18 bases. The V gene's germline CDR1 is GTSNPN and CDR2 SVGIG (reference sequence). This CDR3 contains 14 residues. The study's findings and limits: It was only CMV serostatus that was available as immune exposure information.

The specimen was PBMCs. This chain links TRBV30 with TRBJ1-1; no reliable D call. The sequence was collected from a boy between 2 and 10 years old in good health and CMV-seronegative. CDR3 protein: CAWTGGPRKAEAFF. For the CDR3, the DNA is TGTGCCTGGACCGGAGGTCCGAGAAAGGCTGAAGCTTTCTTT.